The rows below give T cell receptor beta chains drawn from one sample of a study of T cells in Graves' hyperthyroidism and ophthalmopathy. MiXCR, run by TCRdb on the multiplex PCR reads, gives a single entry per CDR3 protein. The top ten hold around 50% of the sample, which has 350,000 or so distinct CDR3 sequences, around a sixth seen once. Material for sequencing was blood. All receptors come from a woman in her forties or fifties with Graves' hyperthyroidism. Both conserved end residues are part of each CDR3. A D gene is named only where the DNA matches it firmly. Rows may omit the clone size; those that give it use once, few, many or a size class.

>TRBV28|.|TRBD1|TRBJ2-7
CASRIPGQGGYEQYF
TGTGCCAGCAGGATCCCGGGACAGGGGGGCTACGAGCAGTACTTC
>TRBV5-1|many|.|TRBJ1-6
CASSPAGGIYNSPLHF
TGCGCCAGCAGCCCCGCCGGGGGCATCTATAATTCACCCCTCCACTTT
>TRBV7-8|many|.|TRBJ1-1
CASSLGHQNTEAFF
TGTGCCAGCAGCTTGGGACACCAGAACACTGAAGCTTTCTTT
>TRBV7-2|many|.|TRBJ2-5
CASSFDPVGTQYF
TGTGCCAGCAGCTTTGACCCGGTGGGGACCCAGTACTTC
>TRBV12-3/TRBV12-4|few|TRBD1|TRBJ1-5
CASSLDGQGGEPQHF
TGTGCCAGCAGTTTAGACGGACAGGGTGGGGAGCCCCAGCATTTT
>TRBV6-1|.|.|TRBJ2-2
CASTPKGGYNTGELFF
TGTGCCAGCACGCCAAAGGGGGGCTATAACACCGGGGAGCTGTTTTTT
>TRBV20-1|few|.|TRBJ1-4
CSATGVGEKLFF
TGCAGTGCTACTGGCGTAGGTGAAAAACTGTTTTTT
>TRBV19|few|.|TRBJ2-2
CASSTTGRNTGELFF
TGTGCCAGTAGTACAACCGGACGGAACACCGGGGAGCTGTTTTTT
>TRBV10-2|.|TRBD1|TRBJ1-5
CASTRVFDRANQPQHF
TGCGCCAGCACTAGAGTCTTTGACAGGGCAAATCAGCCCCAGCATTTT
>TRBV28|many|.|TRBJ1-5
CASGGGTLNQPQHF
TGTGCCAGCGGAGGGGGGACGCTCAATCAGCCCCAGCATTTT
>TRBV28|few|TRBD1|TRBJ2-3
CASSPGQGYSDTQYF
TGTGCCAGCAGTCCCGGACAGGGGTATTCAGATACGCAGTATTTT
>TRBV28|many|.|TRBJ1-2
CASHGAGGYTF
TGTGCCAGCCACGGGGCCGGGGGCTACACCTTC
>TRBV2|many|.|TRBJ2-5
CASSTRTGRDETQYF
TGTGCCAGCAGTACTCGGACAGGGAGGGACGAGACCCAGTACTTC